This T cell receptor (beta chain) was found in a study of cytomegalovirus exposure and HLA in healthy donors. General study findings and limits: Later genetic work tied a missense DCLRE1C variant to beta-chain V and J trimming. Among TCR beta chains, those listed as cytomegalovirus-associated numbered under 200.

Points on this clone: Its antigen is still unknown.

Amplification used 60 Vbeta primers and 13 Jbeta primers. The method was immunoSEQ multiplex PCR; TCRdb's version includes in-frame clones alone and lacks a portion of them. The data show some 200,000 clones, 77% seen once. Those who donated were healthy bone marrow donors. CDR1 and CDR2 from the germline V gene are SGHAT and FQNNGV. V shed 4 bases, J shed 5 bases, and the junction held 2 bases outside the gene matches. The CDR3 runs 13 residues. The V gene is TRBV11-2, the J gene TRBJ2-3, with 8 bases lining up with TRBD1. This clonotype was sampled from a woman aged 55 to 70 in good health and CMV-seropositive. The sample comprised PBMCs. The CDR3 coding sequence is TGTGCCAGCAGCTCCGGACAGGGAGATACGCAGTATTTT. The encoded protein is CASSSGQGDTQYF.